This record concerns one T cell receptor beta chain sequence. The antigen is unknown. The CDR3 runs to 12 residues. In germline, CDR1 is SGHKS, CDR2 YYEKEE (reference sequence). V shed 3 bases and J shed 8 bases, with 10 bases lying between them. These data belong to a study of T cell responses to AZD1222 COVID-19 vaccine. Study-wide findings and caveats: Increases in Spike-specific TCR breadth and depth were seen after two AZD1222 doses.

Repertoires were generated with immunoSEQ multiplex PCR, while TCRdb's copy carries only in-frame clones and drops some. The data hold under 150,000 clones, with roughly 87% observed a single time. The clonotype originates from an adult in good health. This chain links TRBV5-5 with TRBJ2-3, with a possible D match to TRBD2 (6 bases). Specimen: peripheral blood, collected on day 0 of AZD1222 vaccination. CDR3 in amino acids: CASSSEGATQYF. The CDR3 nucleotides are TGTGCCAGCAGCTCGGAGGGCGCTACGCAGTATTTT.